Listed below are T cell receptor beta chains from one sample, sequenced in a study of blood T cell repertoires in COVID-19. The table came from immunoSEQ multiplex PCR; TCRdb's copy has only in-frame clones and leaves some out. The sample has around 76,000 clones, 75% to 85% seen once. Sequencing was performed on peripheral blood. These receptors originate from a man under 40 with COVID-19, enrolled during active disease. Both conserved end residues are part of each CDR3. Fields, in order: clone size, J gene, D gene, V gene, CDR3 protein, CDR3 DNA. A D gene is named only where the DNA matches it firmly. The size entry is marked missing in some rows and otherwise reads once, few, many or a size class.

clone size: -; J gene: TRBJ2-6; D gene: -; V gene: TRBV28; CDR3 protein: CASSRTGSGANVLTF; CDR3 DNA: TGTGCCAGCAGTCGTACAGGGAGTGGGGCCAACGTCCTGACTTTC
clone size: -; J gene: TRBJ1-2; D gene: -; V gene: TRBV28; CDR3 protein: CASSLGGDSYGYTF; CDR3 DNA: TGTGCCAGCAGTTTAGGAGGAGATTCCTATGGCTACACCTTC
clone size: -; J gene: TRBJ2-1; D gene: -; V gene: TRBV6-4; CDR3 protein: CASSSGTVDEQFF; CDR3 DNA: TGTGCCAGCAGTTCCGGGACTGTCGATGAGCAGTTCTTC
clone size: -; J gene: TRBJ2-7; D gene: -; V gene: TRBV28; CDR3 protein: CASSLPTMGYEQYF; CDR3 DNA: TGTGCCAGCAGTTTACCCACTATGGGCTACGAGCAGTACTTC
clone size: -; J gene: TRBJ1-1; D gene: -; V gene: TRBV29-1; CDR3 protein: CSVEDRDVGFEAFF; CDR3 DNA: TGCAGCGTTGAAGATCGGGATGTGGGTTTCGAAGCTTTCTTT
clone size: -; J gene: TRBJ2-5; D gene: -; V gene: TRBV5-1; CDR3 protein: CASSSLQGQETQYF; CDR3 DNA: TGCGCCAGCAGCTCATTACAGGGACAAGAGACCCAGTACTTC
clone size: -; J gene: TRBJ1-1; D gene: -; V gene: TRBV10-3; CDR3 protein: CAISEDSMNTEAFF; CDR3 DNA: TGTGCCATCAGTGAAGACAGCATGAACACTGAAGCTTTCTTT
clone size: few; J gene: TRBJ1-1; D gene: -; V gene: TRBV27; CDR3 protein: CASSIQGLNTEAFF; CDR3 DNA: TGTGCCAGCAGTATACAGGGTTTGAACACTGAAGCTTTCTTT
clone size: -; J gene: TRBJ2-1; D gene: -; V gene: TRBV21-1; CDR3 protein: CASSKGRLAGVEVSYNEQFF; CDR3 DNA: TGTGCCAGCAGCAAAGGGAGACTAGCGGGAGTGGAGGTCTCCTACAATGAGCAGTTCTTC
clone size: -; J gene: TRBJ2-7; D gene: TRBD1; V gene: TRBV3-1/TRBV3-2; CDR3 protein: CASRQGHEQYF; CDR3 DNA: TGTGCCAGTAGACAGGGTCACGAGCAGTACTTC
clone size: -; J gene: TRBJ2-1; D gene: -; V gene: TRBV11-2; CDR3 protein: CASSLGGGEGEQFF; CDR3 DNA: TGTGCCAGCAGCTTAGGAGGGGGAGAGGGTGAGCAGTTCTTC
clone size: -; J gene: TRBJ1-4; D gene: -; V gene: TRBV7-8; CDR3 protein: CASSLDRVNEKLFF; CDR3 DNA: TGTGCCAGCAGCTTAGACAGGGTCAATGAAAAACTGTTTTTT
clone size: -; J gene: TRBJ1-5; D gene: TRBD1; V gene: TRBV2; CDR3 protein: CASSFRQGSNQPQHF; CDR3 DNA: TGTGCCAGCAGTTTCCGACAGGGTAGCAATCAGCCCCAGCATTTT
clone size: -; J gene: TRBJ2-7; D gene: -; V gene: TRBV12-3/TRBV12-4; CDR3 protein: CASSTGRGEQYF; CDR3 DNA: TGTGCCAGCAGTACCGGGCGGGGCGAGCAGTACTTC
clone size: -; J gene: TRBJ1-3; D gene: -; V gene: TRBV11-2; CDR3 protein: CASSLGLSGNTIYF; CDR3 DNA: TGTGCCAGCAGCTTAGGTCTCTCTGGAAACACCATATATTTT
clone size: -; J gene: TRBJ1-2; D gene: -; V gene: TRBV11-3; CDR3 protein: CASSSRGNGYTF; CDR3 DNA: TGTGCCAGCAGCTCGAGGGGGAATGGCTACACCTTC
clone size: -; J gene: TRBJ2-7; D gene: -; V gene: TRBV18; CDR3 protein: CASSPIGRALFGQYF; CDR3 DNA: TGTGCCAGCTCACCAATCGGCAGGGCCCTATTCGGGCAGTACTTC
clone size: -; J gene: TRBJ2-3; D gene: TRBD2; V gene: TRBV19; CDR3 protein: CASSPQSGRNTDTQYF; CDR3 DNA: TGTGCCAGTAGCCCGCAGAGCGGGAGGAACACAGATACGCAGTATTTT
clone size: -; J gene: TRBJ1-4; D gene: TRBD1; V gene: TRBV7-2; CDR3 protein: CASSPLTGNEKLFF; CDR3 DNA: TGTGCCAGCAGCCCCCTGACAGGGAATGAAAAACTGTTTTTT
clone size: -; J gene: TRBJ2-4; D gene: -; V gene: TRBV27; CDR3 protein: CASSPQGRGNIQYF; CDR3 DNA: TGTGCCAGCAGTCCGCAGGGGAGAGGAAACATTCAGTACTTC
clone size: -; J gene: TRBJ1-2; D gene: -; V gene: TRBV6-6; CDR3 protein: CASSRQWDSNYGYTF; CDR3 DNA: TGTGCCAGCAGCCGCCAATGGGACTCTAACTATGGCTACACCTTC
clone size: once; J gene: TRBJ2-3; D gene: -; V gene: TRBV2; CDR3 protein: CASSQGLPPTDTQYF; CDR3 DNA: TGTGCCAGCAGCCAAGGACTACCCCCAACAGATACGCAGTATTTT
clone size: -; J gene: TRBJ2-2; D gene: -; V gene: TRBV6-5; CDR3 protein: CASRTGYTGELFF; CDR3 DNA: TGTGCCAGCAGGACAGGTTACACCGGGGAGCTGTTTTTT
clone size: -; J gene: TRBJ1-1; D gene: -; V gene: TRBV2; CDR3 protein: CAKNRYTEAFF; CDR3 DNA: TGTGCCAAAAACAGGTACACTGAAGCTTTCTTT
clone size: -; J gene: TRBJ1-2; D gene: -; V gene: TRBV4-2; CDR3 protein: CASSQERGGANYGYTF; CDR3 DNA: TGTGCCAGCAGCCAAGAAAGGGGCGGCGCTAACTATGGCTACACCTTC
clone size: -; J gene: TRBJ2-7; D gene: TRBD1; V gene: TRBV28; CDR3 protein: CASSSGQGYEQYF; CDR3 DNA: TGTGCCAGCAGTTCCGGACAGGGTTACGAGCAGTACTTC
clone size: -; J gene: TRBJ2-7; D gene: -; V gene: TRBV5-6; CDR3 protein: CASSLQQGSPYEQYF; CDR3 DNA: TGTGCCAGCAGCTTGCAGCAGGGCTCCCCCTACGAGCAGTACTTC
clone size: few; J gene: TRBJ1-2; D gene: -; V gene: TRBV7-9; CDR3 protein: CASSPSGGNGYTF; CDR3 DNA: TGTGCCAGCAGCCCTTCCGGAGGGAATGGCTACACCTTC
clone size: -; J gene: TRBJ2-7; D gene: TRBD2; V gene: TRBV28; CDR3 protein: CASSSLSGSRPSQYF; CDR3 DNA: TGTGCCAGCAGTTCCCTTAGCGGGTCCCGCCCCTCGCAGTACTTC
clone size: -; J gene: TRBJ2-7; D gene: TRBD1; V gene: TRBV27; CDR3 protein: CASSSLGGRYEQYF; CDR3 DNA: TGTGCCAGCAGTTCATTAGGGGGCAGGTACGAGCAGTACTTC
clone size: -; J gene: TRBJ1-2; D gene: -; V gene: TRBV16; CDR3 protein: CASSQFHREGGYTF; CDR3 DNA: TGTGCCAGCAGCCAATTTCACAGGGAGGGAGGCTACACCTTC
clone size: -; J gene: TRBJ2-1; D gene: TRBD2; V gene: TRBV28; CDR3 protein: CASVSAGGFYNEQFF; CDR3 DNA: TGTGCCAGCGTGTCAGCGGGAGGGTTCTACAATGAGCAGTTCTTC
clone size: -; J gene: TRBJ1-1; D gene: -; V gene: TRBV20-1; CDR3 protein: CSASGAASRTVVMNTEAFF; CDR3 DNA: TGCAGTGCTAGTGGGGCAGCTTCCAGGACAGTCGTAATGAACACTGAAGCTTTCTTT
clone size: -; J gene: TRBJ2-1; D gene: -; V gene: TRBV6-5; CDR3 protein: CASSSKTGHYNEQFF; CDR3 DNA: TGTGCCAGCAGTTCCAAGACAGGACATTACAATGAGCAGTTCTTC
clone size: once; J gene: TRBJ2-1; D gene: TRBD1; V gene: TRBV6-4; CDR3 protein: CASSDVDRDYNEQFF; CDR3 DNA: TGTGCCAGCAGTGATGTGGACAGGGACTACAATGAGCAGTTCTTC
clone size: -; J gene: TRBJ2-3; D gene: -; V gene: TRBV12-3/TRBV12-4; CDR3 protein: CATRTSTDTQYF; CDR3 DNA: TGTGCCACCAGGACAAGCACAGATACGCAGTATTTT
clone size: -; J gene: TRBJ2-4; D gene: -; V gene: TRBV3-1/TRBV3-2; CDR3 protein: CASSQGSLAKNIQYF; CDR3 DNA: TGTGCCAGCAGCCAAGGTTCCTTAGCCAAAAACATTCAGTACTTC
clone size: -; J gene: TRBJ1-1; D gene: -; V gene: TRBV24-1; CDR3 protein: CATSHGNTEAFF; CDR3 DNA: TGTGCCACTTCACATGGGAACACTGAAGCTTTCTTT
clone size: -; J gene: TRBJ1-1; D gene: -; V gene: TRBV6-5; CDR3 protein: CASKNRLGYTEAFF; CDR3 DNA: TGTGCCAGCAAAAATAGACTCGGGTACACTGAAGCTTTCTTT
clone size: -; J gene: TRBJ2-1; D gene: -; V gene: TRBV19; CDR3 protein: CASSGLGPNEQFF; CDR3 DNA: TGTGCCAGTAGTGGCCTGGGGCCGAATGAGCAGTTCTTC
clone size: once; J gene: TRBJ2-4; D gene: -; V gene: TRBV7-9; CDR3 protein: CASSSENIQYF; CDR3 DNA: TGTGCCAGCAGCTCTGAAAACATTCAGTACTTC
clone size: -; J gene: TRBJ1-1; D gene: TRBD1; V gene: TRBV9; CDR3 protein: CASSLNRDRGNTEAFF; CDR3 DNA: TGTGCCAGCAGTTTGAACCGGGACAGGGGAAACACTGAAGCTTTCTTT
clone size: -; J gene: TRBJ2-7; D gene: -; V gene: TRBV7-8; CDR3 protein: CASSSEVEQYF; CDR3 DNA: TGTGCCAGCAGCTCCGAGGTCGAGCAGTACTTC
clone size: -; J gene: TRBJ2-3; D gene: TRBD2; V gene: TRBV9; CDR3 protein: CASSVEASGRTDTQYF; CDR3 DNA: TGTGCCAGCAGCGTTGAGGCTAGCGGGCGCACAGATACGCAGTATTTT
clone size: few; J gene: TRBJ1-6; D gene: -; V gene: TRBV19; CDR3 protein: CASRNQRNVRNNSPLHF; CDR3 DNA: TGTGCCAGTAGAAATCAGAGGAATGTACGGAATAATTCACCCCTCCACTTT
clone size: few; J gene: TRBJ2-1; D gene: -; V gene: TRBV2; CDR3 protein: CASKVGKHNEQFF; CDR3 DNA: TGTGCCAGCAAAGTCGGTAAACACAATGAGCAGTTCTTC
clone size: -; J gene: TRBJ2-7; D gene: TRBD2; V gene: TRBV3-1/TRBV3-2; CDR3 protein: CASSRTSGSGYEQYF; CDR3 DNA: TGTGCCAGCAGCCGAACTAGCGGGAGTGGTTACGAGCAGTACTTC
clone size: -; J gene: TRBJ1-1; D gene: -; V gene: TRBV30; CDR3 protein: CAWTVGGRAEAFF; CDR3 DNA: TGTGCCTGGACAGTCGGGGGGAGGGCTGAAGCTTTCTTT
clone size: -; J gene: TRBJ1-2; D gene: TRBD1; V gene: TRBV19; CDR3 protein: CASSIVAEQGDYTF; CDR3 DNA: TGTGCCAGTAGTATAGTGGCGGAACAGGGGGACTACACCTTC
clone size: -; J gene: TRBJ1-4; D gene: TRBD1; V gene: TRBV30; CDR3 protein: CAWSETGGGLPEKLFF; CDR3 DNA: TGTGCCTGGAGTGAGACAGGGGGCGGCCTCCCGGAAAAACTGTTTTTT
clone size: few; J gene: TRBJ1-2; D gene: -; V gene: TRBV10-2; CDR3 protein: CASSEVSRVYGYTF; CDR3 DNA: TGCGCCAGCAGTGAGGTCTCCAGGGTCTATGGCTACACCTTC
clone size: few; J gene: TRBJ1-2; D gene: TRBD1; V gene: TRBV28; CDR3 protein: CASSPSRGQRNYGYTF; CDR3 DNA: TGTGCCAGCAGCCCCAGCAGGGGACAGAGGAACTATGGCTACACCTTC
clone size: -; J gene: TRBJ2-7; D gene: -; V gene: TRBV28; CDR3 protein: CASRNTPRETPSF; CDR3 DNA: TGTGCCAGCAGGAACACACCCCGGGAGACCCCTTCTTTC
clone size: -; J gene: TRBJ1-1; D gene: -; V gene: TRBV5-1; CDR3 protein: CASSSRGESNTEAFF; CDR3 DNA: TGCGCCAGCAGCTCCAGGGGCGAATCCAACACTGAAGCTTTCTTT